What follows describes a single T cell receptor beta chain. The germline V gene has CDR1 MNHEY and CDR2 SVGAGI. Trimming took off 3 bases at V and 0 bases at J, with 12 bases between the two ends. CDR3 size: 15 residues. The data are from a study of blood T cell repertoires in COVID-19. Overall study context: The United States, Italy and Spain were the sources of the acute and convalescent COVID-19 samples. In each case, the material was cDNA or gDNA derived from T cells, B-cell-depleted T cells, or PBMCs.

In the original processing: It was from reference gene primer amplification that nucleated cell counts were estimated. Clones were sequenced by immunoSEQ multiplex PCR, and TCRdb holds only the in-frame ones, with some missing. That table gives V, J and clone size, and the DNA gave D and trimming. This table holds approximately 94,000 clones, more than 75% found once. This TCR was recovered from a woman older than 75 with active COVID-19. What was sequenced was peripheral blood. V usage is TRBV6-5 and J usage is TRBJ2-7, with D possibly matching TRBD1 (6 bases). CDR3 bases: TGTGCCAGCAGTTATGCCCGGGACAACTCCTACGAGCAGTACTTC. As protein: CASSYARDNSYEQYF.